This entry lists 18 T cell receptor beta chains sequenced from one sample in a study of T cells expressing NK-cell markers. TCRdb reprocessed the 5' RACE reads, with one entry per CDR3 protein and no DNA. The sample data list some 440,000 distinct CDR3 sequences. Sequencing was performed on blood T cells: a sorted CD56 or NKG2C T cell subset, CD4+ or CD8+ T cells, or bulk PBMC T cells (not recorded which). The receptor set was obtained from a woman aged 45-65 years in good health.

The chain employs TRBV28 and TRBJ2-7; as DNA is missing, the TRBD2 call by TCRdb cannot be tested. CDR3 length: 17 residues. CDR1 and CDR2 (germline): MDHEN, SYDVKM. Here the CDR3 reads CATTPGLAGPSSYEQYF.

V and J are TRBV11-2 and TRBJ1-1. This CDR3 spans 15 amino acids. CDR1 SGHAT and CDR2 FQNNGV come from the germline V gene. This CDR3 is CASSPMGRRDTEAFF.

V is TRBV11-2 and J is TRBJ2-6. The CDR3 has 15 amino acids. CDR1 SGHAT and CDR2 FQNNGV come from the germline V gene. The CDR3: CASSSIRSGANVLTF. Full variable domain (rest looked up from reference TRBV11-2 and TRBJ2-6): EAGVAQSPRYKIIEKRQSVAFWCNPISGHATLYWYQQILGQGPKLLIQFQNNGVVDDSQLPKDRFSAERLKGVDSTLKIQPAKLEDSAVYLCASSSIRSGANVLTFGAGSRLTVL.

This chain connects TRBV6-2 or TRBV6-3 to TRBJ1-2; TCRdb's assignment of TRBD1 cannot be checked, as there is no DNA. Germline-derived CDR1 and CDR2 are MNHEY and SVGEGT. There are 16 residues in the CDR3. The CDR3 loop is CASSYSSGTANYGYTF.

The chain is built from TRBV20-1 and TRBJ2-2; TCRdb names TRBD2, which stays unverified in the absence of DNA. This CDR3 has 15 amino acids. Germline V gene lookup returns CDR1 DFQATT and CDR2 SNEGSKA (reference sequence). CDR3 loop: CSARGGGPEAGELFF.

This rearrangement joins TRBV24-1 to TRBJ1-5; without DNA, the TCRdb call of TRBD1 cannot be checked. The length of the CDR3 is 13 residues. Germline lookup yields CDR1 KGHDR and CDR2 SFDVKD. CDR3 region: CATCTGVNQPQHF.

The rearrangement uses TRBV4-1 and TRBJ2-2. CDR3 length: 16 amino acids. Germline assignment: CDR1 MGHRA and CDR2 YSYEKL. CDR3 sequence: CASRPRQELNTGELFF.

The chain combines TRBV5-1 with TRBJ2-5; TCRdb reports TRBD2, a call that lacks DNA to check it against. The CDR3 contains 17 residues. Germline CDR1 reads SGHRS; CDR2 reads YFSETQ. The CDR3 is CASSLGLSGRAEETQYF.

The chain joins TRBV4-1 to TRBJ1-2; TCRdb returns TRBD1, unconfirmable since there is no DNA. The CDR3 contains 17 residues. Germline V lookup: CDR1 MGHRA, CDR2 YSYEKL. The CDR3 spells CASSPLATGGINYGYTF.

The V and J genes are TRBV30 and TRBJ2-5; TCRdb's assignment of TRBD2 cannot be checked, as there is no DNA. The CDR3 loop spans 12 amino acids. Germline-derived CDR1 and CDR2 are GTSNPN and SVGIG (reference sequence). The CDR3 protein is CAWRGLAETQYF.

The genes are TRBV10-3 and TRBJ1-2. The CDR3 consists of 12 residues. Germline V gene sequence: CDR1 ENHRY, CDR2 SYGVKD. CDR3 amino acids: CAISVPDYGYTF.

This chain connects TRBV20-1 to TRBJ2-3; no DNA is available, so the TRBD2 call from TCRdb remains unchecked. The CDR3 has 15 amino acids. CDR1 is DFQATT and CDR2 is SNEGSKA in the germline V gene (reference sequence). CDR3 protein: CSARDPSAGTDTQYF.

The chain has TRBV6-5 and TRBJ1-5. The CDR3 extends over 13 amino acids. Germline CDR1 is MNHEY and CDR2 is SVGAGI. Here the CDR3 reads CAGSANRDQPQHF.

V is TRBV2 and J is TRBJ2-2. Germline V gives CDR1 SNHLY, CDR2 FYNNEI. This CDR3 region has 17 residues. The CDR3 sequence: CASSEGSAGRSTGELFF.

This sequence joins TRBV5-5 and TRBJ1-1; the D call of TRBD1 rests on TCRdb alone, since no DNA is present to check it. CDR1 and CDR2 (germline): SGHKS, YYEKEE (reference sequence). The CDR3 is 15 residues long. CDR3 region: CASRNRGPPIEEAFF.

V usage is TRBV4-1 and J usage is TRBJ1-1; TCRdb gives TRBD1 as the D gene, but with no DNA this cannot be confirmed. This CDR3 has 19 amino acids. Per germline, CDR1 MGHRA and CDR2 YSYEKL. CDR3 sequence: CASSREGAGGPNSNTEAFF.

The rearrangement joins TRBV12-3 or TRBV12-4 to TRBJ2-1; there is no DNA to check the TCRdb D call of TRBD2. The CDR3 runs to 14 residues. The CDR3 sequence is CASSLGLARNEQFF.

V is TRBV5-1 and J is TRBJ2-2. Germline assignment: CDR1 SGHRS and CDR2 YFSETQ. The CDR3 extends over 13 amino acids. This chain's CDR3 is CASSATLTGELFF. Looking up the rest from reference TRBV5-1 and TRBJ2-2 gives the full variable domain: KAGVTQTPRYLIKTRGQQVTLSCSPISGHRSVSWYQQTPGQGLQFLFEYFSETQRNKGNFPGRFSGRQFSNSRSEMNVSTLELGDSALYLCASSATLTGELFFGEGSRLTVL.